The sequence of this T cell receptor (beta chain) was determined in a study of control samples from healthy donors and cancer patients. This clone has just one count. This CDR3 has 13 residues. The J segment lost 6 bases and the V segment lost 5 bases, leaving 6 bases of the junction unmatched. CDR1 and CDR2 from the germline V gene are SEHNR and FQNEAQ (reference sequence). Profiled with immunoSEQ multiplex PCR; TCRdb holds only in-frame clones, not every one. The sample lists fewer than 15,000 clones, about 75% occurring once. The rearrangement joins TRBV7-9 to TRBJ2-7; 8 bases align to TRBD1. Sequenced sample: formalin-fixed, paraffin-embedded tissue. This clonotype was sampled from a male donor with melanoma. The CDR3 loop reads CASSRTGRLEQYF. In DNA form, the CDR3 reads TGTGCCAGCAGCCGGACAGGGAGGCTCGAGCAGTACTTC.